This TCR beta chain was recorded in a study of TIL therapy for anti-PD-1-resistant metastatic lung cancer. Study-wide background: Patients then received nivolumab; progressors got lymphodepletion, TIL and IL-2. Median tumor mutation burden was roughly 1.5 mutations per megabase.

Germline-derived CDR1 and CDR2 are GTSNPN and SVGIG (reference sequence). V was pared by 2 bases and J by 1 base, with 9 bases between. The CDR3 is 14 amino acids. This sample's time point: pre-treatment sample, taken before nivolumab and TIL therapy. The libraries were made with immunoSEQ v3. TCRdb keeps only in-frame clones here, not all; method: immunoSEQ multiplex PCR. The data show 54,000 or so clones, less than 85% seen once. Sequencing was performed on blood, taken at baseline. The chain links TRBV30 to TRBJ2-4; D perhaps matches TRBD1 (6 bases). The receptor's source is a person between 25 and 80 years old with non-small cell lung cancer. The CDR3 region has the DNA TGTGCCTGGAGTCGGCAGGGGGCCAAAAACATTCAGTACTTC. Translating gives CAWSRQGAKNIQYF.